This T cell receptor (beta chain) was recorded in a study of T cells in women clearing cervical HPV infection. Findings of the study overall: Richness differences could reflect unmeasured T-cell content per sample. CIN3+ cases had significantly higher TCR repertoire richness than controls, but evenness did not differ.

As concerns this clone: Its antigen is not known. This specimen includes other DNA sequences encoding the same CDR3.

Here immunoSEQ multiplex PCR was the method, and the copy in TCRdb shows in-frame clones only, minus some. Its table records 25,000 to 30,000 clones. The sequenced material came from blood buffy coat. This receptor was identified in a woman aged 18-70 years with a cervical HPV16 infection that either progressed to CIN3+ or cleared (not recorded which).

The sequenced CDR3 bases are TGTGCCAGCTCGCCAATGGACAGGGACTACGAG. It encodes CASSPMDRDYE. The entire CDR3 reads CASSPMDRDYEQYF. The chain combines TRBV18 with TRBJ2-7; 8 bases agree with TRBD1. The read ends 3 residues shy of where the CDR3 ends; the end is completed using the germline J gene. The CDR3 is made up of 14 amino acids. Germline V lookup: CDR1 KGHSH, CDR2 LQKENI. The V segment lost 6 bases and the J segment 3 bases; nucleotides outside the gene matches: 7.